This TCR beta chain was recovered during a study of a mutant IDH1 vaccine in newly diagnosed glioma. The wider study: Treatment recipients were roughly 62% male and around 40% female, and their mean age was roughly 44 years. The therapy given earlier, which was standard therapy, consisted of radiotherapy, temozolomide, or both, and most of the patients received both. General study results and limits: Among top peripheral T cell clonotypes, changes seemed unrelated to pseudoprogression.

Time point meaning: baseline, week 1 (first vaccination visit). The treatment: pre-vaccination baseline after standard-of-care therapy. Germline values: CDR1 SGHRS, CDR2 YFSETQ. This CDR3 region has 17 residues. V gave up 3 bases and J gave up 0 bases; unmatched junction bases: 11. The data were produced by immunoSEQ multiplex PCR, yet TCRdb's version contains in-frame clones alone and is incomplete. The profile covers just under 95,000 clones, with 83% appearing a single time and roughly 7.1% taken by the ten largest. About this clone: Its antigen is unknown.

This chain links TRBV5-1 with TRBJ2-5; 7 nucleotides line up with TRBD1. The TCR sequence derives from a woman aged 45 to 65 with glioma. The input for sequencing was PBMCs, taken from a glioma patient treated with radiotherapy, temozolomide or both. CDR3 residues: CASSSGTVAAYQETQYF. As DNA, the CDR3 is TGCGCCAGCAGCTCGGGGACAGTGGCCGCCTACCAAGAGACCCAGTACTTC.